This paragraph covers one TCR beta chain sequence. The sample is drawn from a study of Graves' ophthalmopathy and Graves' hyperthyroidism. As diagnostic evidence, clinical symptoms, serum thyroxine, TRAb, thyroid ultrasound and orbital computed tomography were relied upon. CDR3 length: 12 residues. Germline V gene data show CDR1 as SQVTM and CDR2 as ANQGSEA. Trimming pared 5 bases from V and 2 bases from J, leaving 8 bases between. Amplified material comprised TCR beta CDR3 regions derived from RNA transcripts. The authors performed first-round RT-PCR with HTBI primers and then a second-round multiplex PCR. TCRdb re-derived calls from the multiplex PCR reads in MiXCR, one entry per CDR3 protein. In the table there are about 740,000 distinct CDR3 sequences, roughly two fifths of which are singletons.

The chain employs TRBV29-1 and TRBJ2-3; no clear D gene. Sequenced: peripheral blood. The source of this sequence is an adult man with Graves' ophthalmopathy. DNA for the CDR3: TGCAGCGTTCAACCTGACACAGATACGCAGTATTTT. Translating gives CSVQPDTDTQYF.